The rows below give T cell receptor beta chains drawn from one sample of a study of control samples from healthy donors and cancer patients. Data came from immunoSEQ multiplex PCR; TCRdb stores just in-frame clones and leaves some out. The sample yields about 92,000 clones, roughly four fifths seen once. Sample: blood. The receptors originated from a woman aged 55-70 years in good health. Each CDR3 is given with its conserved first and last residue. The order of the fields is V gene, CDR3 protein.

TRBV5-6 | CASSLGASGRTSYEQYF
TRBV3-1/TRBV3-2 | CASSQEGWGTIYF
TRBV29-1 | CSVVADRLRNTEAFF
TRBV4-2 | CASSQESRNYGYTF
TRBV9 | CASSVQYQETQYF
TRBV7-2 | CASSLSGGNYNEQFF
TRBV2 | CASSRDNGNQPQHF
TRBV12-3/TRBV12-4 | CASQFGSGELFF
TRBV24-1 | CATSDSVGTSGRNEQFF
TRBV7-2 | CASSLVGQGALGYTF
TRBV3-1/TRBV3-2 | CASSPGPRYEQYF
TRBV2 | CASRGGQLNTEAFF
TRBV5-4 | CASSRTGVGEKLFF
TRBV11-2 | CASSQKYYGYTF
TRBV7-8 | CASSFRDRATEAFF
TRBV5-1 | CASKRTGDLSGNTIYF
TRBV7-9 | CASRPGQGAGTEAFF
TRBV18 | CASSQNYRGDNSPLHF